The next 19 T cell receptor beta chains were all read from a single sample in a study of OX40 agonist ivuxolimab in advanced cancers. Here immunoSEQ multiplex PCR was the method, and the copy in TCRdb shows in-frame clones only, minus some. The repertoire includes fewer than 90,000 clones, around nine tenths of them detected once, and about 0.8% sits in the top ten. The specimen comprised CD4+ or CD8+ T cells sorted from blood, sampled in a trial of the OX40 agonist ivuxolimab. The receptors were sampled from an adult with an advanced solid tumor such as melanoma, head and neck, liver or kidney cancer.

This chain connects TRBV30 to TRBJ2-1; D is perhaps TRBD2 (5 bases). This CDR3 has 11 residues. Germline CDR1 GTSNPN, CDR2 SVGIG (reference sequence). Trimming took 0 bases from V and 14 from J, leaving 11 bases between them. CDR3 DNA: TGTGCCTGGAGTGTCGGGGAAATTAAGTTCTTC. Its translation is CAWSVGEIKFF.

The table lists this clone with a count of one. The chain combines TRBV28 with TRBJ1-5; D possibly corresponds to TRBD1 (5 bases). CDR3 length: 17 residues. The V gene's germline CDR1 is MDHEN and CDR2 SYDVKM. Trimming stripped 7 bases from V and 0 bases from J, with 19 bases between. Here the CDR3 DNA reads TGTGCCAGCACCCCCAACGGGGCAGGGTTTAGCAATCAGCCCCAGCATTTT. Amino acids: CASTPNGAGFSNQPQHF.

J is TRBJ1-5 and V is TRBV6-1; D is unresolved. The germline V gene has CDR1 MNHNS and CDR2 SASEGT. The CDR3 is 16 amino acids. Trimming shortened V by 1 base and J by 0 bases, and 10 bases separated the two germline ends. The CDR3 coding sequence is TGTGCCAGCAGTGAAGAGCCGGGAAATAGCAATCAGCCCCAGCATTTT. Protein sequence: CASSEEPGNSNQPQHF.

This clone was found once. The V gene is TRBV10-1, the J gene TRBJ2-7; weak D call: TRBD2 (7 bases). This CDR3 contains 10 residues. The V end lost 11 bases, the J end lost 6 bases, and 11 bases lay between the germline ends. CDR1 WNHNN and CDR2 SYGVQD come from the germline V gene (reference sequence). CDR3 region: CAGGGREQYF. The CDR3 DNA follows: TGCGCCGGGGGGGGCCGCGAGCAGTACTTC.

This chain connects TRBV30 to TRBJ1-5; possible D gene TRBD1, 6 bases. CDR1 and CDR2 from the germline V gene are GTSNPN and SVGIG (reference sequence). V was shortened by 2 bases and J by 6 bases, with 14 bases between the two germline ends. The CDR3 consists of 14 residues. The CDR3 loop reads CAWSRAGGSQPQHF. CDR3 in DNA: TGTGCCTGGAGTCGGGCCGGGGGCAGTCAGCCCCAGCATTTT.

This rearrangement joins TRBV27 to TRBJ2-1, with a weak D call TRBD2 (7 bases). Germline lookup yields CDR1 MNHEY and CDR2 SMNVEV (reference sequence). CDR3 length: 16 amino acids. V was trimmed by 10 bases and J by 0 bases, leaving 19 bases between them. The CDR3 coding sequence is TGTGCCACTGTGGGGGGGCCTAGCGGCTCCTACAATGAGCAGTTCTTC. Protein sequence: CATVGGPSGSYNEQFF.

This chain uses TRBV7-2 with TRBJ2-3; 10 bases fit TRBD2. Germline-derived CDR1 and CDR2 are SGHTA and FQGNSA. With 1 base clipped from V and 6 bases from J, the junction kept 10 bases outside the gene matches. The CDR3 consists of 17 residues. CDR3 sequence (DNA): TGTGCCAGCAGCTTAGACGCCGCTAGCGGGAGTTCGGATACGCAGTATTTT. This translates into CASSLDAASGSSDTQYF.

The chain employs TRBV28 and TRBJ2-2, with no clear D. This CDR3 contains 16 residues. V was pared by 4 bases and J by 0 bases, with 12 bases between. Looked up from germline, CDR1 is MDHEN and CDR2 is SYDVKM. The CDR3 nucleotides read TGTGCCAGCAGTTCCCCAGGCGAATCGAACACCGGGGAGCTGTTTTTT. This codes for CASSSPGESNTGELFF.

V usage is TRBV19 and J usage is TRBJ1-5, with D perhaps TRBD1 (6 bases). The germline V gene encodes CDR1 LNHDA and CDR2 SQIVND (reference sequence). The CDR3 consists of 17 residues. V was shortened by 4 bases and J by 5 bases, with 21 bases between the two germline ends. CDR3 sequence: CASSTLGRGGDDQPQHF. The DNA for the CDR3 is TGTGCCAGTAGTACGCTCGGGAGGGGGGGAGATGATCAGCCCCAGCATTTT.

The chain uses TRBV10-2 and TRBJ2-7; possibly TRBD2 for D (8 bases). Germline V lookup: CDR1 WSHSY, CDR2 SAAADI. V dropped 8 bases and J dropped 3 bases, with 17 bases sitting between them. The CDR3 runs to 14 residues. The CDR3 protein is CASEGAGGFYEQYF. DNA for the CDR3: TGCGCCAGCGAGGGGGCGGGAGGATTCTACGAGCAGTACTTC.

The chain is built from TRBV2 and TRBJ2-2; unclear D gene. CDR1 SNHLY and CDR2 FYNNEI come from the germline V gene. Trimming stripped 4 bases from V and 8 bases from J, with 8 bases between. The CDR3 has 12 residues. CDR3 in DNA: TGTGCCAGCAGTGTCCCCCCGGGGGAGCTGTTTTTT. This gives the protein CASSVPPGELFF.

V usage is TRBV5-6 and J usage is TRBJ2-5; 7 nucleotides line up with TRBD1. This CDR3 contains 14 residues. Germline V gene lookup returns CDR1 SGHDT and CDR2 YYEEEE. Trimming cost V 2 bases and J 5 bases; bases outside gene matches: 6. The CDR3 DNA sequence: TGTGCCAGCAGCTTCCGGGACAGAGATGAGACCCAGTACTTC. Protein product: CASSFRDRDETQYF.

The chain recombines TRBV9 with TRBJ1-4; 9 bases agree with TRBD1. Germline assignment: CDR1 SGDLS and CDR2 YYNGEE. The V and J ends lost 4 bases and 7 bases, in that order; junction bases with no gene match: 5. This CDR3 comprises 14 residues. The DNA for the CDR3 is TGTGCCAGCAGCCAACGACAGGGGGGTGAAAAACTGTTTTTT. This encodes CASSQRQGGEKLFF.

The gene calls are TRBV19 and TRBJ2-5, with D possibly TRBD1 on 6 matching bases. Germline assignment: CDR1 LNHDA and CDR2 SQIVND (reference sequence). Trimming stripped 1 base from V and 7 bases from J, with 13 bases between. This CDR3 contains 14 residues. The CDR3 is CASSIVQGSGTQYF. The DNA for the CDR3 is TGTGCCAGTAGTATAGTCCAGGGGTCGGGGACCCAGTACTTC.

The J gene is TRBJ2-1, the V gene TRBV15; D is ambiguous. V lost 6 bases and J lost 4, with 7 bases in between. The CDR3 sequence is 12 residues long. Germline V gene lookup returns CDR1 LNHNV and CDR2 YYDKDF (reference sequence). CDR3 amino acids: CATSPGYNEQFF. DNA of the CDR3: TGTGCCACCAGTCCCGGGTACAATGAGCAGTTCTTC.

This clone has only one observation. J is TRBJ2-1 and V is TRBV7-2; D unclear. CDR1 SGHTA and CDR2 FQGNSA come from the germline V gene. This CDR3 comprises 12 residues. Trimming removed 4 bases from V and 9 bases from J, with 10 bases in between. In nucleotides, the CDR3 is TGTGCCAGCAGCTATACCAGGAGTGAGCAGTTCTTC. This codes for CASSYTRSEQFF.

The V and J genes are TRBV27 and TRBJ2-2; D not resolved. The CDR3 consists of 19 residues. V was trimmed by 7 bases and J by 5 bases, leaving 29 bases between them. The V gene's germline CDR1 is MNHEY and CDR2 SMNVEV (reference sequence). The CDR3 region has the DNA TGTGCCAGCATCCAAGATCTCACAGTCAAGCGACTGACGACCGGGGAGCTGTTTTTT. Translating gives CASIQDLTVKRLTTGELFF.

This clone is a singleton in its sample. In DNA, the CDR3 is TGTGCCTGGAGTACGGGACTAGCGGGGATCGGCGAGCAGTACTTC. Translation: CAWSTGLAGIGEQYF. The chain couples TRBV30 to TRBJ2-7; 13 nucleotides line up with TRBD2. V was clipped by 2 bases and J by 6 bases; unmatched bases: 7. The CDR3 runs to 15 residues. Germline assignment: CDR1 GTSNPN and CDR2 SVGIG (reference sequence).

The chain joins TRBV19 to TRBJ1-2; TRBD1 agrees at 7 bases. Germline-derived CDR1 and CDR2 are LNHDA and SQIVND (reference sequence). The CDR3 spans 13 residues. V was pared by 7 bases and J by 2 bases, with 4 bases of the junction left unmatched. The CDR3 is CASNGQANYGYTF. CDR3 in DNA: TGTGCCAGTAATGGACAGGCCAACTATGGCTACACCTTC.